A single sample gave rise to the 8 T cell receptor beta chains below, sequenced in a study of graft-versus-host responses after intestinal transplantation. The protocol was immunoSEQ multiplex PCR, while the TCRdb copy is restricted to in-frame clones and leaves out a portion. Of approximately 110,000 clones in the sample, 93% were seen once. Antigens of these TCRs are unknown. The sequencing used unstimulated CD8+ T cells sorted from spleen or lymph node cells, collected before transplant. These receptors all come from a human donor who was the organ donor for an intestinal transplant.

A single count supports this clone. The V and J genes are TRBV30 and TRBJ2-7, with 10 bases aligning to TRBD1. V trimming: 5 bases; J trimming: 6 bases; junction bases outside the gene matches: 13. Germline V lookup: CDR1 GTSNPN, CDR2 SVGIG (reference sequence). The length of the CDR3 is 15 residues. The CDR3 bases are TGTGCCTGGTGGGTCGACCGGGACAGGGGTTGCGAGCAGTACTTC. Protein sequence: CAWWVDRDRGCEQYF.

The chain recombines TRBV2 with TRBJ2-1, with unresolved D. This CDR3 is built from 12 residues. Trimming left V 4 bases short and J 6 bases short, with 7 bases between. Looked up from germline, CDR1 is SNHLY and CDR2 is FYNNEI. The CDR3 region is CASSVWSNEQFF. The CDR3 bases are TGTGCCAGCAGTGTATGGTCCAATGAGCAGTTCTTC.

Here the CDR3 reads CASSLVAYRAYEQYF. Written as DNA, the CDR3 is TGTGCCAGCAGCTTGGTCGCGTACAGGGCCTACGAGCAGTACTTC. The rearrangement links TRBV5-6 to TRBJ2-7; D perhaps matches TRBD1 (6 bases). Between the trimmed V and J ends, which lost 0 bases and 2 bases, there was a span of 12 bases. Germline V CDR1 and CDR2: SGHDT, YYEEEE. This CDR3 has 15 amino acids.

V gene TRBV7-6 combines with J gene TRBJ2-2; D is unresolved. From germline, CDR1 is SGHVS and CDR2 FNYEAQ. V dropped 1 base and J dropped 3 bases, with 3 bases sitting between them. The CDR3 is 13 residues long. CDR3 nucleotides: TGTGCCAGCAGCTTAGAGGACACCGGGGAGCTGTTTTTT. Translating it yields CASSLEDTGELFF.

This chain joins TRBV7-9 and TRBJ1-1; the match to TRBD1 covers 7 bases. The length of the CDR3 is 17 residues. Trimming removed 1 base from V and 1 base from J; junction bases left unmatched: 9. CDR1 and CDR2 from the germline V gene are SEHNR and FQNEAQ (reference sequence). The CDR3 sequence is CASSLGQGGFGNTEAFF. CDR3 sequence (DNA): TGTGCCAGCAGCTTAGGACAGGGCGGATTTGGGAACACTGAAGCTTTCTTT.

The CDR3 here is CASVGNTGELFF. The CDR3 DNA reads as TGTGCCAGCGTGGGGAACACCGGGGAGCTGTTTTTT. The genes are TRBV9 and TRBJ2-2; no reliable D call. This CDR3 has 12 amino acids. Trimming stripped 7 bases from V and 1 base from J, with 5 bases between. Germline V lookup: CDR1 SGDLS, CDR2 YYNGEE.

This clone turned up a few times. J is TRBJ2-7 and V is TRBV5-8; possibly TRBD2 for D (6 bases). The CDR3 extends over 15 amino acids. V lost 1 base to trimming and J lost 0 bases, with 11 bases between them. Germline V gives CDR1 SGHTS, CDR2 YDEGEE. The CDR3 DNA reads TGTGCCAGCAGCTTGTGGGGACTTGGCTCCTACGAGCAGTACTTC. The encoded protein is CASSLWGLGSYEQYF.

The chain couples TRBV21-1 to TRBJ1-5. TRBV21-1 represents a pseudogene. The CDR3 is 16 amino acids. The CDR3 nucleotides read TGTGCCAGCAGCAAAGGTAGTTATCAGTCCAATCAGCCCCAGCATTTT. As protein: CASSKGSYQSNQPQHF.